This TCR beta chain came from a study of cytomegalovirus exposure and HLA in healthy donors. This clone was detected only a few times. 13 Jbeta primers and 60 Vbeta primers were used for the PCR. Using immunoSEQ multiplex PCR, the repertoire was profiled, and TCRdb retains in-frame clones only, with some absent. The table has 180,000 or so clones, approximately 9.5% seen once. The sequence was obtained from a woman aged 25 to 45 in good health and CMV-seropositive. The sample consisted of PBMCs.

The CDR3 region has the DNA TGTGCCAGCAGCCCCGGGACAGGGGTTCTCGTGCATGGGCAGTTCTTC. Its translation: CASSPGTGVLVHGQFF. The chain links TRBV5-6 to TRBJ2-1; TRBD1 matches at 10 bases. The V and J ends lost 4 bases and 12 bases, in that order; junction bases with no gene match: 16. The CDR3 consists of 16 residues. Looked up from germline, CDR1 is SGHDT and CDR2 is YYEEEE.